These 30 T cell receptor beta chains came from one sample sequenced in a study of cytomegalovirus exposure and HLA in healthy donors. This PCR relied on a set of 60 Vbeta primers and 13 Jbeta primers. Using immunoSEQ multiplex PCR, the repertoire was profiled, and TCRdb retains in-frame clones only, with some absent. The table records approximately 92,000 clones, about 84% of them present only once. Material: PBMCs. The receptors shown here come from a girl under 10 years old in good health and CMV-seropositive.

This clone was counted only a few times. The chain carries TRBV14 and TRBJ1-1; possible D gene TRBD1, 5 bases. This CDR3 is 14 amino acids long. V lost 1 base and J 5 bases, leaving 11 bases between the germline ends. Looked up from germline, CDR1 is SGHDN and CDR2 is FVKESK. CDR3 sequence: CASSQVQGWTEAFF. In nucleotides, the CDR3 is TGTGCCAGCAGCCAAGTCCAGGGTTGGACTGAAGCTTTCTTT. Combining the CDR3 with reference TRBV14 and TRBJ1-1 gives the whole variable domain EAGVTQFPSHSVIEKGQTVTLRCDPISGHDNLYWYRRVMGKEIKFLLHFVKESKQDESGMPNNRFLAERTGGTYSTLKVQPAELEDSGVYFCASSQVQGWTEAFFGQGTRLTVV.

CDR3 amino acids: CASSRQGIVQPQHF. The CDR3 DNA follows: TGTGCCAGCAGTCGACAGGGTATCGTTCAGCCCCAGCATTTT. The chain links TRBV28 to TRBJ1-5; 7 nucleotides align to TRBD1. The CDR3 is 14 residues long. With 5 bases clipped from V and 6 bases from J, the junction kept 7 bases outside the gene matches. Germline V CDR1 and CDR2: MDHEN, SYDVKM.

The V and J genes are TRBV4-2 and TRBJ1-4, with TRBD1 as a possible D gene (6 bases). Germline V lookup: CDR1 LGHNA, CDR2 YNFKEQ. The germline V and J ends were trimmed by 7 bases and 8 bases, with 23 bases remaining between them. There are 16 residues in the CDR3. As DNA, the CDR3 is TGTGCCAGCACACCACTGCAGGGACAAAAGGGGGAAAAACTGTTTTTT. Protein: CASTPLQGQKGEKLFF.

This sequence joins TRBV28 and TRBJ1-5; 10 bases line up with TRBD1. Germline lookup yields CDR1 MDHEN and CDR2 SYDVKM. V lost 7 bases to trimming and J lost 4 bases; unmatched junction nucleotides: 7. This CDR3 comprises 15 residues. CDR3 sequence: CASMETGGINQPQHF. DNA of the CDR3: TGTGCCAGCATGGAGACAGGGGGCATTAATCAGCCCCAGCATTTT.

V is TRBV4-2 and J is TRBJ2-1, with TRBD2 matching 10 bases. This CDR3 has 17 residues. Germline CDR1 and CDR2: LGHNA and YNFKEQ. V was clipped by 6 bases and J by 6 bases; unmatched bases: 14. The CDR3 DNA reads as TGTGCCAGCAGGTCCCACTTATTCCTAGCGGGGGCCAATGAGCAGTTCTTC. Translated, it gives CASRSHLFLAGANEQFF.

This chain joins TRBV5-1 and TRBJ2-4, with a possible D match to TRBD1 (6 bases). Trimming stripped 4 bases from V and 2 bases from J, with 19 bases between. The CDR3 sequence is 17 residues long. The germline V gene has CDR1 SGHRS and CDR2 YFSETQ. The CDR3, as DNA: TGCGCCAGCAGCCCCTCAGGGGATAGGGGGACCAAAAACATTCAGTACTTC. Translation gives CASSPSGDRGTKNIQYF.

The rearrangement uses TRBV30 and TRBJ2-5, with TRBD2 matching 8 bases. Looked up from germline, CDR1 is GTSNPN and CDR2 is SVGIG (reference sequence). The CDR3 totals 14 residues. With V trimmed by 4 bases and J by 1 base, 5 bases remained unmatched. The CDR3 DNA follows: TGTGCCTGGACCCTAAGCGGGGGCCAAGAGACCCAGTACTTC. It yields the protein CAWTLSGGQETQYF.

This clone was recorded only once. J is TRBJ2-1 and V is TRBV27; a weak D match, TRBD2 (6 bases). Germline CDR1 MNHEY, CDR2 SMNVEV (reference sequence). Trimming removed 3 bases from V and 2 bases from J, with 11 bases in between. This CDR3 is 15 amino acids long. This CDR3 is CASSLMGLTYNEQFF. The CDR3 nucleotides are TGTGCCAGCAGTTTGATGGGACTCACCTACAATGAGCAGTTCTTC.

The chain links TRBV5-1 to TRBJ1-1; no clear D gene. The CDR3 runs 15 residues. V lost 0 bases, J lost 3 bases, and 12 bases lay in between. CDR1 and CDR2 (germline): SGHRS, YFSETQ. The CDR3 reads CASSLVIGRDTEAFF. DNA of the CDR3: TGCGCCAGCAGCTTGGTTATCGGGAGGGACACTGAAGCTTTCTTT.

The chain couples TRBV19 to TRBJ2-1; perhaps TRBD1 as D (6 bases). From germline, CDR1 is LNHDA and CDR2 SQIVND (reference sequence). V lost 3 bases and J 6 bases, leaving 15 bases between the germline ends. This CDR3 has 15 residues. The CDR3 DNA follows: TGTGCCAGTAGTATCCTTGGGCAGGGGATCAATGAGCAGTTCTTC. Translating it yields CASSILGQGINEQFF.

V and J are TRBV2 and TRBJ2-5; 7 bases agree with TRBD1. Germline-derived CDR1 and CDR2 are SNHLY and FYNNEI. The CDR3 has 12 amino acids. Germline trimming cut 11 bases from V and 5 bases from J; bases unmatched to any gene: 8. CDR3 coding DNA: TGTGCCGCAACAGGGGTGGGGGAGACCCAGTACTTC. Encoded protein: CAATGVGETQYF.

Remarks on this clone: Different DNA sequences within this sample yield the same CDR3. The chain joins TRBV12-2 to TRBJ1-5. TRBV12-2 is listed as a pseudogene. CDR3 length: 16 residues. The CDR3 loop reads CASRPSGGLSDQPQHF. CDR3 sequence (DNA): TGTGCAAGTCGCCCATCGGGGGGATTGAGCGATCAGCCCCAGCATTTT.

The chain is built from TRBV7-8 and TRBJ2-1; 11 bases are shared with TRBD2. The germline gives CDR1 SGHVS, CDR2 FQNEAQ. V trimming: 2 bases; J trimming: 8 bases; junction bases outside the gene matches: 8. This CDR3 spans 16 amino acids. The CDR3 DNA sequence: TGTGCCAGCAGCTTATGGCGACTAGCGGGACAAGATGAGCAGTTCTTC. This encodes CASSLWRLAGQDEQFF.

In its sample, this clone was seen once. The chain carries TRBV4-3 and TRBJ2-2; D possibly corresponds to TRBD2 (6 bases). This CDR3 has 15 amino acids. V was cut by 4 bases and J by 5 bases, with 14 bases left in between. Germline-derived CDR1 and CDR2 are LGHNA and YSLEER. The CDR3 is CASSLEGLGTGELFF. CDR3 sequence (DNA): TGCGCCAGCAGCCTGGAGGGGTTAGGAACCGGGGAGCTGTTTTTT.

CDR3 nucleotides: TGTGCCAGCAGCTTAGCCCAGGCTAGCTTCCATGAGCAGTTCTTC. It is translated as CASSLAQASFHEQFF. V and J are TRBV7-2 and TRBJ2-1, with D maybe TRBD2 (5 bases). The CDR3 has 15 residues. Per the germline V gene, CDR1 is SGHTA and CDR2 is FQGNSA. V was shortened by 0 bases and J by 8 bases, with 14 bases between the two germline ends. Variable domain in full (rest from reference TRBV7-2 and TRBJ2-1): GAGVSQSPSNKVTEKGKDVELRCDPISGHTALYWYRQSLGQGLEFLIYFQGNSAPDKSGLPSDRFSAERTGGSVSTLTIQRTQQEDSAVYLCASSLAQASFHEQFFGPGTRLTVL.

The J gene is TRBJ1-2, the V gene TRBV13; 8 nucleotides align to TRBD1. Germline V gene data show CDR1 as PRHDT and CDR2 as FYEKMQ (reference sequence). V gave up 0 bases and J gave up 3 bases; unmatched junction bases: 0. There are 14 residues in the CDR3. CDR3 in amino acids: CASSLGTGDYGYTF. The CDR3 DNA sequence: TGTGCCAGCAGCTTAGGGACAGGGGACTATGGCTACACCTTC.

V is TRBV27 and J is TRBJ2-7, with 8 bases lining up with TRBD1. The length of the CDR3 is 15 residues. Trimming removed 6 bases from V and 4 bases from J; junction bases left unmatched: 11. Germline V CDR1 and CDR2: MNHEY, SMNVEV (reference sequence). The CDR3 region has the DNA TGTGCCAGCAGAGATACAGGGGGGTTAGCGTACGAGCAGTACTTC. Translated, it gives CASRDTGGLAYEQYF.

The CDR3 DNA follows: TGTGCCAGCAGCCTCCGGGGGACGAACCTGTACGTGGAGCAGTACTTC. This sequence encodes CASSLRGTNLYVEQYF. The V call is TRBV13, the J call TRBJ2-7; TRBD2 is a possible D gene (6 bases). Germline values: CDR1 PRHDT, CDR2 FYEKMQ (reference sequence). The CDR3 has 16 residues. V lost 5 bases to trimming and J lost 7 bases, with 24 bases between them.

The chain joins TRBV2 to TRBJ2-7; D is ambiguous. Per germline, CDR1 SNHLY and CDR2 FYNNEI. CDR3 size: 12 residues. Deletions cut 3 bases from V and 0 bases from J, with 3 bases between. The CDR3 nucleotides are TGTGCCAGCAGTGAGGCCTCCTACGAGCAGTACTTC. Protein product: CASSEASYEQYF.

This chain joins TRBV28 and TRBJ1-5; 8 nucleotides line up with TRBD1. The germline CDR1 and CDR2 sequences are MDHEN and SYDVKM. CDR3 length: 15 amino acids. Unmatched junction bases numbered 10, after V lost 6 bases and J lost 6 bases. The chain's CDR3 is CASRKTGGAAQPQHF. DNA for the CDR3: TGTGCCAGCAGAAAAACAGGGGGAGCGGCTCAGCCCCAGCATTTT.

This sequence joins TRBV5-6 and TRBJ1-5; no definite D call. The CDR3 loop spans 12 amino acids. Trimming pared 2 bases from V and 6 bases from J, leaving 6 bases between. From germline, CDR1 is SGHDT and CDR2 YYEEEE. The CDR3 region is CASSFPGQPQHF. DNA of the CDR3: TGTGCCAGCAGCTTTCCCGGTCAGCCCCAGCATTTT.

J is TRBJ2-7 and V is TRBV5-6, with 10 bases lining up with TRBD2. The CDR3 has 13 residues. Germline V CDR1 and CDR2: SGHDT, YYEEEE. Germline trimming cut 2 bases from V and 9 bases from J; bases unmatched to any gene: 5. Here the CDR3 reads CASSLSLAGVQYF. In nucleotides, the CDR3 is TGTGCCAGCAGCTTAAGCCTAGCGGGAGTGCAGTACTTC.

This clone was recorded once. V gene TRBV25-1 combines with J gene TRBJ1-1; no definite D call. Germline values: CDR1 MGHDK, CDR2 SYGVNS. The CDR3 runs 14 residues. V was shortened by 1 base and J by 1 base, with 7 bases between the two germline ends. The CDR3 bases are TGTGCCAGCAGTGAATCGCGGCGGAACACTGAAGCTTTCTTT. Amino acid sequence: CASSESRRNTEAFF.

The chain joins TRBV30 to TRBJ1-2; 9 bases match TRBD1. There are 12 residues in the CDR3. The germline gives CDR1 GTSNPN, CDR2 SVGIG (reference sequence). V shed 3 bases, J shed 8 bases, and the junction held 4 bases outside the gene matches. CDR3 region: CAWRDGQGGYTF. For the CDR3, the DNA is TGTGCCTGGAGGGATGGACAGGGGGGCTACACCTTC.

The J gene is TRBJ1-2, the V gene TRBV28; TRBD1 matches at 11 bases. The CDR3 loop spans 15 amino acids. Trimming at V came to 7 bases and at J to 2 bases, leaving 6 bases not matched to a gene. Germline-derived CDR1 and CDR2 are MDHEN and SYDVKM. The CDR3 region is CASIRDRGENYGYTF. The CDR3 DNA is TGTGCCAGCATCAGGGACAGGGGGGAGAACTATGGCTACACCTTC.

The chain has TRBV10-2 and TRBJ1-1, with 7 bases matching TRBD1. V lost 8 bases and J lost 5; bases outside the gene matches: 5. This CDR3 has 12 amino acids. Looked up from germline, CDR1 is WSHSY and CDR2 is SAAADI. The CDR3, as DNA: TGCGCCAGCGGCAGGGGACAGACTGAAGCTTTCTTT. It encodes CASGRGQTEAFF.

The gene calls are TRBV5-5 and TRBJ2-7; TRBD1 is a possible D gene (6 bases). The germline V and J ends were trimmed by 2 bases and 5 bases, with 17 bases remaining between them. Germline values: CDR1 SGHKS, CDR2 YYEKEE (reference sequence). The CDR3 is made up of 15 amino acids. CDR3 sequence reads: CASSFSSQGIDEQYF. The CDR3 DNA reads TGTGCCAGCAGCTTTTCGTCCCAGGGGATCGACGAGCAGTACTTC.

This rearrangement joins TRBV28 to TRBJ2-7; possible D gene TRBD2, 6 bases. CDR1 MDHEN and CDR2 SYDVKM come from the germline V gene. The CDR3 sequence is 14 residues long. V dropped 3 bases and J dropped 7 bases, with 16 bases sitting between them. The DNA of the CDR3 is TGTGCCAGCAGTTTCCGGGGAATGGCGGGGGAGCAGTACTTC. Protein product: CASSFRGMAGEQYF. The variable domain in full, with the rest retrieved from reference TRBV28 and TRBJ2-7, is DVKVTQSSRYLVKRTGEKVFLECVQDMDHENMFWYRQDPGLGLRLIYFSYDVKMKEKGDIPEGYSVSREKKERFSLILESASTNQTSMYLCASSFRGMAGEQYFGPGTRLTVT.

The chain has TRBV11-3 and TRBJ1-3; perhaps TRBD1 as D (6 bases). The CDR3 extends over 13 amino acids. The V end was cut by 4 bases, the J end by 6 bases, with 10 bases between. CDR1 and CDR2 from the germline V gene are SGHNT and YENEEA. CDR3 bases: TGTGCCAGCAGCTCCCCAGGGGAAAACACCATATATTTT. This translates into CASSSPGENTIYF.

The chain employs TRBV29-1 and TRBJ2-1; TRBD1 agrees at 7 bases. Germline trimming cut 6 bases from V and 2 bases from J; bases unmatched to any gene: 4. The CDR3 consists of 13 residues. In germline, CDR1 is SQVTM, CDR2 ANQGSEA. The CDR3 sequence: CSVMTGTYNEQFF. The CDR3 nucleotides read TGCAGCGTAATGACAGGGACCTACAATGAGCAGTTCTTC.